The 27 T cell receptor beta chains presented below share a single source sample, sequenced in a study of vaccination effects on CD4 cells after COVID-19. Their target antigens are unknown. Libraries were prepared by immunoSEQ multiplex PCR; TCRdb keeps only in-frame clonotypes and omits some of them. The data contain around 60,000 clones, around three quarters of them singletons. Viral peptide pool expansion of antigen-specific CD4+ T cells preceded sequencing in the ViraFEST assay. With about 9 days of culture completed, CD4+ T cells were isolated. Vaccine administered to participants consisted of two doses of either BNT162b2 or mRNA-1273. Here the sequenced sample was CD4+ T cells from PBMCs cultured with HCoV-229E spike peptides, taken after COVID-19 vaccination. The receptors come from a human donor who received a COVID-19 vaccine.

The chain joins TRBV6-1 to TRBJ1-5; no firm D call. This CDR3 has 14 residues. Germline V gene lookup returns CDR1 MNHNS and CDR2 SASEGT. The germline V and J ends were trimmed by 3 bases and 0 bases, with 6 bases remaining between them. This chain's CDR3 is CASSDTPSNQPQHF. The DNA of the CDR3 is TGTGCCAGCAGTGACACGCCTAGCAATCAGCCCCAGCATTTT.

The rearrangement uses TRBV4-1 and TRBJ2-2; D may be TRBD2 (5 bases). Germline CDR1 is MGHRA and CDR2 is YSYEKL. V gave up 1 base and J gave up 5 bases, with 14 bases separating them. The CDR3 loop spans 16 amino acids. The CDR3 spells CASSQVGRGRTGELFF. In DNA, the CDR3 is TGCGCCAGCAGCCAAGTCGGTCGGGGTAGGACCGGGGAGCTGTTTTTT.

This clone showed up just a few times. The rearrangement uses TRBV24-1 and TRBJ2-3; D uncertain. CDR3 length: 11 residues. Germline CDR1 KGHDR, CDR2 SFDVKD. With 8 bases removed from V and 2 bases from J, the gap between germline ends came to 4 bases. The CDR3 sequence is CATMFTDTQYF. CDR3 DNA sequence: TGTGCCACCATGTTCACAGATACGCAGTATTTT.

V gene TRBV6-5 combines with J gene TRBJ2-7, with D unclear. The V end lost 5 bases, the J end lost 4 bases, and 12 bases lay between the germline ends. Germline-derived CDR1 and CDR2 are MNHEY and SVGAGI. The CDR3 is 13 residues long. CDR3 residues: CASSKGPSYEQYV. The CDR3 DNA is TGTGCCAGCAGTAAGGGCCCCTCATACGAGCAGTACGTC.

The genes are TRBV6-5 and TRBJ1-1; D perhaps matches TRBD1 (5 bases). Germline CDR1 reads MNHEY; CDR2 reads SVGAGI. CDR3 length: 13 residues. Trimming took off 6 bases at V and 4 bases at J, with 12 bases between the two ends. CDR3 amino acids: CASRSVGGTEAFF. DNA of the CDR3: TGTGCCAGCAGGTCAGTGGGGGGCACTGAAGCTTTCTTT.

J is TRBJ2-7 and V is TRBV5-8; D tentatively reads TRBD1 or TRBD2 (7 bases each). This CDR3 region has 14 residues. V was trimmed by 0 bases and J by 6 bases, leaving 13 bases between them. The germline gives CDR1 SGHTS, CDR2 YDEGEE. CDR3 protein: CASSLVRRGGEQYV. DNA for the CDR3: TGTGCCAGCAGCTTGGTTCGCAGGGGGGGCGAGCAGTACGTC.

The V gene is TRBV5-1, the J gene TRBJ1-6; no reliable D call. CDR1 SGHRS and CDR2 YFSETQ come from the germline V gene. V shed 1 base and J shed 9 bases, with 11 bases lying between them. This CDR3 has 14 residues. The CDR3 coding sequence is TGCGCCAGCAGCTTGACCTCGGCTAGTTCACCCCTCCACTTT. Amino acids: CASSLTSASSPLHF.

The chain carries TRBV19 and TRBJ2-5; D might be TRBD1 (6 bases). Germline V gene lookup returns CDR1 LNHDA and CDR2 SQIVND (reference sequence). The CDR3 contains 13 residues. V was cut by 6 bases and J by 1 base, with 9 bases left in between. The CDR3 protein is CASRQGGQETQYF. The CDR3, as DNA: TGTGCCAGTAGACAGGGCGGCCAAGAGACCCAGTACTTC.

The CDR3 spells CAISAYGTGQETQYF. In DNA, the CDR3 is TGTGCCATCAGCGCCTACGGGACAGGGCAAGAGACCCAGTACTTC. The chain uses TRBV10-3 and TRBJ2-5; 9 bases fit TRBD1. This CDR3 is built from 15 residues. Unmatched junction bases numbered 7, after V lost 6 bases and J lost 2 bases. The V gene's germline CDR1 is ENHRY and CDR2 SYGVKD.

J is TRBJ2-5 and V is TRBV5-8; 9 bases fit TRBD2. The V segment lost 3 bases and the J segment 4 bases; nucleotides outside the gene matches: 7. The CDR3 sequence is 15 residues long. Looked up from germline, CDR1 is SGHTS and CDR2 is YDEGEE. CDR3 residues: CASSSGLAGTETQYF. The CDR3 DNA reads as TGTGCCAGCAGCTCCGGTCTAGCGGGGACAGAGACCCAGTACTTC.

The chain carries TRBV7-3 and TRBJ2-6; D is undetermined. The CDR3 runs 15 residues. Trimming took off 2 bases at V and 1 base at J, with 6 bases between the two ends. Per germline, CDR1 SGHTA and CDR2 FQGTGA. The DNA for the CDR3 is TGTGCCAGCAGCTTACGTGCATCTGGGGCCAACGTCCTGACTTTC. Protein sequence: CASSLRASGANVLTF.

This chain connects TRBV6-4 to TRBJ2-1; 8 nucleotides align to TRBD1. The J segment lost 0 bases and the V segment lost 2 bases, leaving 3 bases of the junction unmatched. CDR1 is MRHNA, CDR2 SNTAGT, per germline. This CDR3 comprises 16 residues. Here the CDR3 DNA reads TGTGCCAGCAGTGACCGGACAGGGCCCTCCTACAATGAGCAGTTCTTC. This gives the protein CASSDRTGPSYNEQFF.

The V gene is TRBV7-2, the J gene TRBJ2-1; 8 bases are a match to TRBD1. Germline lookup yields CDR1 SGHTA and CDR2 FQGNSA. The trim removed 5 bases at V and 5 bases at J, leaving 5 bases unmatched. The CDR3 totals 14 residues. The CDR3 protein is CASSPGQGHNEQFF. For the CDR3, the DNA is TGTGCCAGCAGCCCCGGACAGGGCCACAATGAGCAGTTCTTC.

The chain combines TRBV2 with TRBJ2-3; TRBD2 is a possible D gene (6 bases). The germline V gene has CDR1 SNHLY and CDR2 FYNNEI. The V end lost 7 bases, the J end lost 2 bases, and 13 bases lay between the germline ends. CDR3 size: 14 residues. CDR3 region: CASKGDSVTDTQYF. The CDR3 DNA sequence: TGTGCCAGCAAAGGGGACTCCGTCACAGATACGCAGTATTTT.

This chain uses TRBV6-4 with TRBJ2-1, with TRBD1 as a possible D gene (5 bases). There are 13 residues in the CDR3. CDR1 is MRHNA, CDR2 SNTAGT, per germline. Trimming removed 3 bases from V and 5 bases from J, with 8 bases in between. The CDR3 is CASSEGHDNEQFF. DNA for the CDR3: TGTGCCAGCAGTGAGGGGCACGACAATGAGCAGTTCTTC.

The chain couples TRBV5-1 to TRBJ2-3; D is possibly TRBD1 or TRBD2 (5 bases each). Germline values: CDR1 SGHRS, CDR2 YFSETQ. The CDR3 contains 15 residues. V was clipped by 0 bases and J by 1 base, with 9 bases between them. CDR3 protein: CASSLGGTGTDTQYF. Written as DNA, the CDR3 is TGCGCCAGCAGCTTGGGGGGGACGGGCACAGATACGCAGTATTTT.

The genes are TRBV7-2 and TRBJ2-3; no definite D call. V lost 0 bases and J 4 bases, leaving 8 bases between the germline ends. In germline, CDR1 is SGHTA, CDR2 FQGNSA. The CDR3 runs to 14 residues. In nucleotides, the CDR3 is TGTGCCAGCAGCTTAGCAGGGTTGGCAGATACGCAGTATTTT. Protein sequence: CASSLAGLADTQYF.

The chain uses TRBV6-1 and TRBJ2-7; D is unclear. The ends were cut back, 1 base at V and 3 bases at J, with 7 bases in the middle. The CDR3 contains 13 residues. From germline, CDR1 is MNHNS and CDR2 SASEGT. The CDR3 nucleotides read TGTGCCAGCAGTGAAGTTGGGTACTACGAGCAGTACGTC. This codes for CASSEVGYYEQYV.

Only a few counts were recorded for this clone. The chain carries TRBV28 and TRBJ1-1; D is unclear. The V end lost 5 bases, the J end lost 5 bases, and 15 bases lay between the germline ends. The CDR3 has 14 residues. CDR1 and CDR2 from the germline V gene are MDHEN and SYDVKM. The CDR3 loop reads CASSALGLGTEAFF. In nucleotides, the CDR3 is TGTGCCAGCAGTGCCCTTGGGCTGGGGACTGAAGCTTTCTTT.

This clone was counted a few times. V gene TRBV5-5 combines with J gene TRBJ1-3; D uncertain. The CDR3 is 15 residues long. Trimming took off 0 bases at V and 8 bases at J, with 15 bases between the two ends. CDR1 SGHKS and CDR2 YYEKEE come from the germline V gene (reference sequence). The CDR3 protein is CASSLGLDWSYTIYF. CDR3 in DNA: TGTGCCAGCAGCTTGGGGTTGGATTGGAGTTACACCATATATTTT. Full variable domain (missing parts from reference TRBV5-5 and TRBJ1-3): DAGVTQSPTHLIKTRGQQVTLRCSPISGHKSVSWYQQVLGQGPQFIFQYYEKEERGRGNFPDRFSARQFPNYSSELNVNALLLGDSALYLCASSLGLDWSYTIYFGEGSWLTVV.

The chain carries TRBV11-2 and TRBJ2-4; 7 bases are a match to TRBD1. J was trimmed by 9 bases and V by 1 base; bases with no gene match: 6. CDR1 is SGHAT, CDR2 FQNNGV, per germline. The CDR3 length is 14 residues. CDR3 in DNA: TGTGCCAGCAGCTTAGTTACAGGGGACGGCATTCAGTACTTC. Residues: CASSLVTGDGIQYF.

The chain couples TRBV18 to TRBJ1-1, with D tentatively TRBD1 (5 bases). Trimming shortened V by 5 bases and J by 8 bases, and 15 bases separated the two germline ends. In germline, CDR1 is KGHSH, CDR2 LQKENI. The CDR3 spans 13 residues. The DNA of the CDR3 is TGTGCCAGCTCAGCTGACAGAAGTAAAGAAGCTTTCTTT. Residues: CASSADRSKEAFF.

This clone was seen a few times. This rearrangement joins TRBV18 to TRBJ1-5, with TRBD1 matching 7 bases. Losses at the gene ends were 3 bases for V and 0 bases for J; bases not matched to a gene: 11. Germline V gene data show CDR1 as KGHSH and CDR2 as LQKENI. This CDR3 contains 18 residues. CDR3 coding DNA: TGTGCCAGCTCACCCTCTACAGGGGATAAGTATAGCAATCAGCCCCAGCATTTT. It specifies CASSPSTGDKYSNQPQHF.

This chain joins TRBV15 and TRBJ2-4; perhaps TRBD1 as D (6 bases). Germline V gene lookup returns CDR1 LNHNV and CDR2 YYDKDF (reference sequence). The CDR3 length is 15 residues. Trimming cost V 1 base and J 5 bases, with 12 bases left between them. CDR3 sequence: CATSRAATGQNIQYF. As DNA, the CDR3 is TGTGCCACCAGCAGAGCTGCGACAGGACAAAACATTCAGTACTTC.

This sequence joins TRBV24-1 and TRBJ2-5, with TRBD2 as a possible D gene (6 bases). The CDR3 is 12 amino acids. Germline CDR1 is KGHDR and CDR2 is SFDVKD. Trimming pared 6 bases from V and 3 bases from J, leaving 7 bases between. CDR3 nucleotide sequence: TGTGCCACCAGTCGGGGGAAAGAGACCCAGTACTTC. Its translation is CATSRGKETQYF.

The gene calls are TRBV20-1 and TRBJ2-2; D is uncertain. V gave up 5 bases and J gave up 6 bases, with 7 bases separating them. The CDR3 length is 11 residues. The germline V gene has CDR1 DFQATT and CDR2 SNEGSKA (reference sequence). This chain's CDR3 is CSAVASGELFF. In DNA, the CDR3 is TGCAGTGCTGTGGCATCCGGGGAGCTGTTTTTT.

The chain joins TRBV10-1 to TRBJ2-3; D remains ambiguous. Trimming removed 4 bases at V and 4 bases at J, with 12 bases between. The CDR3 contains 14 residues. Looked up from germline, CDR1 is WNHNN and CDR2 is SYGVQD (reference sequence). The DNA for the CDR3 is TGCGCCAGCAGTGTTTCTGGGCCCGCAGATACGCAGTATTTT. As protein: CASSVSGPADTQYF.